Included here is one T cell receptor (beta chain) sequence, with context. Germline loops: CDR1 MDHEN, CDR2 SYDVKM. The germline V and J ends were trimmed by 2 bases and 4 bases, with 15 bases remaining between them. CDR3 length equals 16 residues. The data originate from a study of circulating tumor DNA in untreated peripheral T-cell lymphoma. Sequenced by immunoSEQ multiplex PCR; TCRdb stores in-frame clones only, minus some. The sample holds thousands of clones; roughly 65% are singletons and the top ten take approximately 45%. This TCR derives from a human donor with peripheral T-cell lymphoma. Sample: tumor tissue. This chain links TRBV28 with TRBJ1-3; D is possibly TRBD1 (6 bases). The CDR3 DNA is TGTGCCAGCAGTTTACGTACGGGGGGCCTAGGAAACACCATATATTTT. Residues: CASSLRTGGLGNTIYF.